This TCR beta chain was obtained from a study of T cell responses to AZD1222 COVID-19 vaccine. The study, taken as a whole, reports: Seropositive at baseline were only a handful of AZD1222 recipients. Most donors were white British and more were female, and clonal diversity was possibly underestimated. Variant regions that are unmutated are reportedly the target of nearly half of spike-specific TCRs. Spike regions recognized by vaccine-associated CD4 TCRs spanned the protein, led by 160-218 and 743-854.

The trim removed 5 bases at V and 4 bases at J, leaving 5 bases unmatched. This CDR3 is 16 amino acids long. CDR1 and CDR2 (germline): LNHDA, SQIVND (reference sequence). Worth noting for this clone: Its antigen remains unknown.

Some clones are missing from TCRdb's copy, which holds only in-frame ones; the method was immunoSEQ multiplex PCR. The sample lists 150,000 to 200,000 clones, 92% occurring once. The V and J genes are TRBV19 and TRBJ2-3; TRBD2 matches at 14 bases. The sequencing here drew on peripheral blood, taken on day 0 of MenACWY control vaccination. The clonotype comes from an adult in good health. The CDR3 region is CASSAGLAGVADTQYF. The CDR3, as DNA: TGTGCCAGTAGTGCGGGACTAGCGGGAGTGGCAGATACGCAGTATTTT.